The 10 T cell receptor beta chains below all came from one sample that was sequenced in a study of human T cells and chemical hapten exposure. MiXCR, applied by TCRdb to the RACE reads, yields one record per CDR3 protein. Counted here are around 100,000 distinct CDR3 sequences, approximately 11% occurring once; the ten biggest clones make up around 3.6%. Regarding time point: patch test 1, 2 weeks after DPC sensitization. As for treatment: therapeutic diphenylcyclopropenone sensitization with weekly scalp DPC. The input for sequencing was whole blood, taken in connection with sensitization to the hapten diphenylcyclopropenone (DPC). The receptors come from a woman in her 40s with alopecia areata. Some clones in this sample may be carry-over from other donors' samples.

This clonotype showed up many times. The J gene is TRBJ1-2, the V gene TRBV4-3; the match to TRBD1 covers 8 bases. Per the germline V gene, CDR1 is LGHNA and CDR2 is YSLEER. The V and J ends lost 0 bases and 3 bases, in that order; junction bases with no gene match: 3. The CDR3 spans 15 residues. Here the CDR3 reads CASSQDRGLDYGYTF. CDR3 DNA: TGCGCCAGCAGCCAAGACAGGGGGCTAGACTATGGCTACACCTTC.

There are a few counts of this clonotype. V gene TRBV28 combines with J gene TRBJ2-7; D call uncertain. V lost 3 bases, J lost 3 bases, and 6 bases lay in between. The CDR3 sequence is 12 residues long. Germline-derived CDR1 and CDR2 are MDHEN and SYDVKM. CDR3 bases: TGTGCCAGCAGTTTTTATAGCTACGAGCAGTACTTC. Residues: CASSFYSYEQYF.

This clonotype was observed a handful of times. This rearrangement joins TRBV7-8 to TRBJ1-1; TRBD1 matches 7 bases. The CDR3 totals 14 residues. CDR1 is SGHVS, CDR2 FQNEAQ, per germline. V shed 5 bases and J 6 bases; nucleotides not matched to a gene: 9. The CDR3 sequence is CASSRQGMYSEAFF. As DNA, the CDR3 is TGTGCCAGCAGCCGACAGGGAATGTACTCTGAAGCTTTCTTT.

This clonotype has a count of ten or more. V is TRBV12-3 or TRBV12-4 and J is TRBJ2-3, with D hard to call. Trimming pared 0 bases from V and 0 bases from J, leaving 10 bases between. The CDR3 sequence is 16 residues long. The CDR3 protein is CASSLAASTSTDTQYF. Here the CDR3 DNA reads TGTGCCAGCAGTTTAGCTGCGTCAACTAGCACAGATACGCAGTATTTT.

This clonotype was seen many times. The chain recombines TRBV7-6 with TRBJ2-2; TRBD2 might be the D (6 bases). The CDR3 runs to 14 residues. Germline CDR1 SGHVS, CDR2 FNYEAQ. V was pared by 6 bases and J by 5 bases, with 13 bases between. In nucleotides, the CDR3 is TGTGCCAGCAGTCACAGCCGGGGGACCGGGGAGCTGTTTTTT. It yields the protein CASSHSRGTGELFF.

As concerns this clonotype: No conserved phenylalanine or tryptophan ends this CDR3, so it is likely a read error. This chain links TRBV19 with TRBJ1-5, with a possible D match to TRBD1 (6 bases). The V end was cut by 0 bases, the J end by 5 bases, with 11 bases between. The CDR3 length is 15 residues. Germline lookup yields CDR1 LNHDA and CDR2 SQIVND (reference sequence). In DNA form, the CDR3 reads TGTGCCAGTAGTATAGACAGGGGTCGTGATCAGCCCCAGCATTTA. Translated: CASSIDRGRDQPQHL.

This chain connects TRBV6-6 to TRBJ2-2; D is unclear. Trimming shortened V by 6 bases and J by 6 bases, and 11 bases separated the two germline ends. The CDR3 is made up of 13 amino acids. The germline V gene encodes CDR1 MNHNY and CDR2 SVGAGI (reference sequence). This CDR3 is CASRIRSAGELFF. The CDR3, as DNA: TGTGCCAGCAGGATTAGGTCCGCCGGGGAGCTGTTTTTT.

The chain recombines TRBV9 with TRBJ2-3; D not resolved. The CDR3 sequence is 14 residues long. Germline CDR1 and CDR2: SGDLS and YYNGEE. Trimming removed 0 bases at V and 2 bases at J, with 7 bases between. CDR3 bases: TGTGCCAGCAGCGTAGACAGCATCACAGATACGCAGTATTTT. Protein sequence: CASSVDSITDTQYF.

At least ten counts were recorded for this clonotype. This chain uses TRBV18 with TRBJ1-2, with D unclear. Trimming shortened V by 5 bases and J by 0 bases, and 7 bases separated the two germline ends. This CDR3 comprises 13 residues. Germline loops: CDR1 KGHSH, CDR2 LQKENI. The CDR3 DNA follows: TGTGCCAGCTCATCAGACACTAACTATGGCTACACCTTC. It translates to CASSSDTNYGYTF.

The DNA of the CDR3 is TGTGCCAGCAGCCGCCCCGGGACAGGGTCGAAAAACATTCAGTACTTC. This translates into CASSRPGTGSKNIQYF. The gene calls are TRBV5-4 and TRBJ2-4; the match to TRBD1 covers 9 bases. J was trimmed by 4 bases and V by 4 bases; bases with no gene match: 9. The CDR3 is made up of 16 amino acids. Germline CDR1 reads SGHNT; CDR2 reads YYREEE (reference sequence).